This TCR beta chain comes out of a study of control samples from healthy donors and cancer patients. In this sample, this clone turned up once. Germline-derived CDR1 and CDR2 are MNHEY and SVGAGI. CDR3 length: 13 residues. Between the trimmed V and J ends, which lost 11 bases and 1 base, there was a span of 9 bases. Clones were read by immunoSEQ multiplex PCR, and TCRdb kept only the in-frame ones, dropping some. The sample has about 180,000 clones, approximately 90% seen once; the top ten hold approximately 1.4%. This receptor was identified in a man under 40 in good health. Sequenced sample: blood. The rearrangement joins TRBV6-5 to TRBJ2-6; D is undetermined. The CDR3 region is CAHGRSGANVLTF. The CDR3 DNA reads TGTGCCCACGGCAGGTCTGGGGCCAACGTCCTGACTTTC.